Listed here is a single TCR beta chain. The record originates from a study of blood T cell repertoires in COVID-19. The data were produced by immunoSEQ multiplex PCR, yet TCRdb's version contains in-frame clones alone and is incomplete. The sample consists of roughly 250,000 clones, 80% to 90% of them appearing once. From germline, CDR1 is GTSNPN and CDR2 SVGIG (reference sequence). This CDR3 spans 16 amino acids. Unmatched junction bases numbered 10, after V lost 3 bases and J lost 2 bases. The chain couples TRBV30 to TRBJ1-5; 7 nucleotides line up with TRBD1. The sample consisted of PBMCs or T cells enriched from blood (not recorded which). The source is a woman under 40 who had recovered from COVID-19. This CDR3 is CAWREPRGNRNQPQHF. In DNA form, the CDR3 reads TGTGCCTGGAGAGAACCCAGGGGGAATCGCAATCAGCCCCAGCATTTT.